This T cell receptor (beta chain) is from a study of T cells after yellow fever vaccination. Whole-study findings and limits: High-abundance clonotypes from the bulk population could contaminate FACS-sorted repertoires.

CDR1 and CDR2 (germline): MNHNY, SVGAGI (reference sequence). V was pared by 0 bases and J by 10 bases, with 10 bases between. The CDR3 runs 13 residues. This clonotype has just a few counts. What it binds is not known. In making TCR cDNA, 5'RACE template switching added a universal primer site and UMIs to it. TCRdb re-called the 5' RACE reads through MiXCR, storing one row per CDR3 protein. The sample shows 300,000 to 350,000 distinct CDR3 sequences, 7% to 9% of them seen only once. This sequence originates from a man younger than 35 who received the YFV17D yellow fever vaccine. The rearrangement uses TRBV6-6 and TRBJ2-1; D is undetermined. The material was PBMCs, obtained about 41 days after the first yellow fever vaccination. In nucleotides, the CDR3 is TGTGCCAGCAGTTACTCCCCCCGGGCAGAGCAGTTCTTC. Amino acid sequence: CASSYSPRAEQFF.